This TCR beta chain was obtained from a study of T cell responses to AZD1222 COVID-19 vaccine. Repertoires were generated with immunoSEQ multiplex PCR, while TCRdb's copy carries only in-frame clones and drops some. Of around 150,000 clones listed, roughly 94% were seen once; the top ten hold approximately 0.6%. Study conclusions and caveats: Breadth and depth of Spike-specific TCRs rose after two AZD1222 doses.

Trimming removed 0 bases from V and 9 bases from J, with 10 bases in between. This CDR3 spans 14 amino acids. Germline CDR1 is SGHRS and CDR2 is YFSETQ. This clone has only one observation. No antigen is known for it. The material sequenced was peripheral blood, taken on day 0 of AZD1222 vaccination. The chain employs TRBV5-1 and TRBJ1-6; D unclear. The source is an adult in good health. CDR3 sequence: CASSLGDSFSPLHF. The CDR3 nucleotides read TGCGCCAGCAGCTTGGGGGATTCATTTTCACCCCTCCACTTT.